The clone carrying this T cell receptor beta chain was seen more than once but under ten times. Its target is unknown. The data originate from a study of shared clonotypes between healthy human individuals. Looking at the study overall: The study used three CD4 naive, three CD4 memory, two CD8 naive and one CD8 memory plate per donor. Study-wide points: Generation of non-shared clonotypes was less probable than generation of clonotypes shared by all four donors.

Study donors comprised healthy, HIV-negative adults devoid of recent acute infection or vaccination. An even split of each subset's genomic DNA across several immunoSEQ plates was performed. Only in-frame clones appear in the TCRdb table, and some are missing; sequencing was by immunoSEQ multiplex PCR. The sample holds around 700,000 clones; around 72% are singletons and the top ten take under 2%. The TCR was taken from a woman under 40 in good health. Sequences were obtained from memory CD4+ T cells sorted from blood. Documented subset: CD45RA-negative fraction.

CDR3 nucleotides: TGTGCCTGGAGTCGACAGGGCAGAGATGGCTACACCTTC. Its protein is CAWSRQGRDGYTF. The genes are TRBV30 and TRBJ1-2, with 7 bases aligning to TRBD1. The CDR3 spans 13 residues. Unmatched junction bases numbered 6, after V lost 2 bases and J lost 6 bases. Germline V gene data show CDR1 as GTSNPN and CDR2 as SVGIG (reference sequence).